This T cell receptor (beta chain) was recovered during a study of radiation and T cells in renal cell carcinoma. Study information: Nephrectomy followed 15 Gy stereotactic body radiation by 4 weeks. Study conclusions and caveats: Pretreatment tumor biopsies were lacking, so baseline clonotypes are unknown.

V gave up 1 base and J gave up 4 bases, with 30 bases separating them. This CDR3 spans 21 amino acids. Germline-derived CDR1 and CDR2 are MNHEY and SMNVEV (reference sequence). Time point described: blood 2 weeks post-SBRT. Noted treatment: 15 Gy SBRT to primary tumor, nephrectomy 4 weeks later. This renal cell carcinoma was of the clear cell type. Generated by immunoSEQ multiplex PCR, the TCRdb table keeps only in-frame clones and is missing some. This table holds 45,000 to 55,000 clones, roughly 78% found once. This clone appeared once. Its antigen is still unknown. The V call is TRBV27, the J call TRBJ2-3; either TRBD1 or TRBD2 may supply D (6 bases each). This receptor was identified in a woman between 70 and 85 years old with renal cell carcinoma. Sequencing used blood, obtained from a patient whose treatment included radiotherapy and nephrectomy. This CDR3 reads CASSLLVGLAEGVEISDTQYF. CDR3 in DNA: TGTGCCAGCAGTTTATTGGTGGGCTTGGCGGAGGGGGTGGAGATCTCAGATACGCAGTATTTT.